Sequencing of this T cell receptor beta chain was carried out in a study of blood T cell repertoires in COVID-19. The germline gives CDR1 KGHSH, CDR2 LQKENI. CDR3 length equals 16 residues. J lost 4 bases, V lost 3 bases, and 10 bases had no gene match. Authors' data handling: Reference gene primers were amplified, and this amplification served to estimate nucleated cell counts. This table comes from immunoSEQ multiplex PCR, and its TCRdb copy is limited to in-frame clones, with some not included. That table supplies the V and J calls and clone size; D and trimming were determined from the DNA. This sample has approximately 170,000 clones, with 70% to 90% found just once.

This chain joins TRBV18 and TRBJ2-3; 7 bases are shared with TRBD1. Sequenced material: peripheral blood. This TCR derives from a woman aged 55-69 years with COVID-19, enrolled during active disease. DNA of the CDR3: TGTGCCAGCTCACCTAATACAGGGGCCCGGCCAGATACGCAGTATTTT. Translation gives CASSPNTGARPDTQYF.